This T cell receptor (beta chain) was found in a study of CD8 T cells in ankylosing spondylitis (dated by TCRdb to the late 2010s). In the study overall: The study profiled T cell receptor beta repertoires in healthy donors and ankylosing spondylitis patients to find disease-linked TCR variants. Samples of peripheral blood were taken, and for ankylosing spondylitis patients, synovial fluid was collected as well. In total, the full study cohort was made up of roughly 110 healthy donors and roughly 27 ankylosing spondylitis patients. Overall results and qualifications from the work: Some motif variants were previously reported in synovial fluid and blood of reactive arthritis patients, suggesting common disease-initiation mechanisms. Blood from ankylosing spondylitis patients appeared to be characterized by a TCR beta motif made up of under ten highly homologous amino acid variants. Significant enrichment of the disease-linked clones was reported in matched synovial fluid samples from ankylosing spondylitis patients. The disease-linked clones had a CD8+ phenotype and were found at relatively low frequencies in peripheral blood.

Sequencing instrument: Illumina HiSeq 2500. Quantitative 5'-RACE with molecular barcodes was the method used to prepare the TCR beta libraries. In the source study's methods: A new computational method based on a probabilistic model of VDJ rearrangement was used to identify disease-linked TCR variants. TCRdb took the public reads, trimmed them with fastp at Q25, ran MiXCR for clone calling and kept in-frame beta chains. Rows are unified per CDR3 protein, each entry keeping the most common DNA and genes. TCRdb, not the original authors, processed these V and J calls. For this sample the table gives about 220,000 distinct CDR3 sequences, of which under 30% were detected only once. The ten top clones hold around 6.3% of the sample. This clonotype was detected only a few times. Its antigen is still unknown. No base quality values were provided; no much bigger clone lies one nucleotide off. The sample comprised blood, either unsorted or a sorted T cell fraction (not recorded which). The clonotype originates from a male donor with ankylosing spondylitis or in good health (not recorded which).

The CDR3 has the sequence CSAAPGGGTEAFF. The bases are TGCAGTGCTGCCCCAGGGGGCGGCACTGAAGCTTTCTTT. Recombination joined TRBV20-1 with TRBJ1-1, with 8 junctional bases fitting TRBD1. CDR1 and CDR2 were assigned from the germline V gene (reference sequence) as DFQATT and SNEGSKA. Trimming removed 5 bases from V and 4 bases from J; the gene matches leave 6 bases unexplained. From the cysteine through the phenylalanine, the CDR3 covers 13 amino acids. The sequence is cut down to CDR3 DNA, 39 bases in frame from base 1.